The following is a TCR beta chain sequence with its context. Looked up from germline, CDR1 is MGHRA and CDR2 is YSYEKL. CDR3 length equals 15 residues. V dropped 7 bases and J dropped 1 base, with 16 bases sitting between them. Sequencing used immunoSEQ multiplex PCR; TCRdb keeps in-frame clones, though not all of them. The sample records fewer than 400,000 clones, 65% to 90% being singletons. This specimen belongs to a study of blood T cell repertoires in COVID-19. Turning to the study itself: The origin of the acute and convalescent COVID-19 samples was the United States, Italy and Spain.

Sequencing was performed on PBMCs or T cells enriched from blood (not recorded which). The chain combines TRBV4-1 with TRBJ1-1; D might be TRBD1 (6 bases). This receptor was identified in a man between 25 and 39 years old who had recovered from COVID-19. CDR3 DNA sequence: TGCGCCAGCATCCCCGTAGGGGGGGCGAACACTGAAGCTTTCTTT. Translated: CASIPVGGANTEAFF.